The clone carrying this T cell receptor (beta chain) was counted at least ten times. Its antigen remains unidentified. Each donor supplied approximately 10 milliliters of peripheral blood. This specimen belongs to a study of blood T cells in healthy people across ages. Study-level information: Template-switching capture recovered about one barcoded beta molecule per two T cells. Notes on the study in general: There was no known CMV status for donors, so expanded clonotype changes were possibly confounded.

The germline gives CDR1 SGHTS, CDR2 YDEGEE. CDR3 length: 14 residues. V was clipped by 7 bases and J by 7 bases, with 18 bases between them. Next came a second PCR, run for about 6 to 12 cycles, which used a sample-barcoded 5' primer along with a J-beta primer mix. Tagging of each cDNA molecule was performed by a template-switch adaptor with 12 random nucleotides. MiXCR, run by TCRdb on the 5' RACE reads, gives a single entry per CDR3 protein. Of 550,000 to 650,000 distinct CDR3 sequences detected, approximately 30% appear once; the ten largest clones hold approximately 15%. The chain combines TRBV5-8 with TRBJ2-1; the D is unclear. The receptor comes from a woman at least 80 years old in good health. The sample comprised blood. CDR3 nucleotide sequence: TGTGCCAGCGGACCCCTGGTGGAGCCGAATGAGCAGTTCTTC. Translated, it gives CASGPLVEPNEQFF.